The TCR beta chain under discussion was sequenced for a study of T cells in women clearing cervical HPV infection. Worth noting for this clone: The missing CDR3 end, 3 residues past where the read stops, is filled in from the germline J gene.

This CDR3 has 20 residues. The germline V gene encodes CDR1 LNHDA and CDR2 SQIVND (reference sequence). The J segment lost 5 bases and the V segment lost 0 bases, leaving 20 bases of the junction unmatched. The data were produced by immunoSEQ multiplex PCR, yet TCRdb's version contains in-frame clones alone and is incomplete. In all, the sample yields about 32,000 clones. This clonotype was sampled from a woman between 18 and 70 years old with a cervical HPV16 infection that either progressed to CIN3+ or cleared (not recorded which). Sequenced: blood buffy coat. The genes are TRBV19 and TRBJ2-7; TRBD1 agrees at 9 bases. The CDR3 sequence: CASSIDYDFGSGQGIHEQYF. CDR3 DNA, as far as it was read: TGTGCCAGTAGTATAGATTATGATTTTGGGTCGGGACAGGGTATCCACGAG. The complete variable domain, with remaining parts taken from reference TRBV19 and TRBJ2-7, reads DGGITQSPKYLFRKEGQNVTLSCEQNLNHDAMYWYRQDPGQGLRLIYYSQIVNDFQKGDIAEGYSVSREKKESFPLTVTSAQKNPTAFYLCASSIDYDFGSGQGIHEQYFGPGTRLTVT.